One sample yielded the 21 T cell receptor beta chains listed below, sequenced in a study of cytomegalovirus exposure and HLA in healthy donors. The PCR had 60 Vbeta and 13 Jbeta primers. The data were produced by immunoSEQ multiplex PCR, yet TCRdb's version contains in-frame clones alone and is incomplete. The sample holds 150,000 or so clones, approximately 80% seen once. The sample consisted of PBMCs. Receptors were obtained from a middle-aged man in good health and CMV-seropositive.

V usage is TRBV28 and J usage is TRBJ2-1, with D possibly matching TRBD1 (5 bases). The germline V gene has CDR1 MDHEN and CDR2 SYDVKM. V dropped 3 bases and J dropped 9 bases, with 6 bases sitting between them. This CDR3 has 11 residues. The CDR3 DNA sequence: TGTGCCAGCAGTTTGGGGCCTGAGCAGTTCTTC. Its protein is CASSLGPEQFF.

This chain joins TRBV12-5 and TRBJ2-7, with TRBD2 identical over 8 bases. From germline, CDR1 is LGHNT and CDR2 FRNRAP. Germline trimming cut 0 bases from V and 0 bases from J; bases unmatched to any gene: 13. The CDR3 runs 19 residues. Here the CDR3 DNA reads TGTGCTAGTGGTTTGGTAGTATTAGCGGGGTACCCCAGCTCCTACGAGCAGTACTTC. Its translation: CASGLVVLAGYPSSYEQYF.

J is TRBJ2-2 and V is TRBV18, with TRBD2 identical over 13 bases. J lost 7 bases, V lost 5 bases, and 7 bases had no gene match. CDR3 length: 16 amino acids. In germline, CDR1 is KGHSH, CDR2 LQKENI. For the CDR3, the DNA is TGTGCCAGCTCATCCGGACTAGCGGGAGTGGTCGGGGAGCTGTTTTTT. Translation gives CASSSGLAGVVGELFF. The full variable domain, completed using reference TRBV18 and TRBJ2-2, is NAGVMQNPRHLVRRRGQEARLRCSPMKGHSHVYWYRQLPEEGLKFMVYLQKENIIDESGMPKERFSAEFPKEGPSILRIQQVVRGDSAAYFCASSSGLAGVVGELFFGEGSRLTVL.

The V gene is TRBV5-1, the J gene TRBJ2-7; a possible D gene is TRBD2 (6 bases). The CDR3 runs 12 residues. Trimming removed 6 bases at V and 7 bases at J, with 14 bases between. Germline V CDR1 and CDR2: SGHRS, YFSETQ. The CDR3 loop reads CASIPVGGEQYF. The CDR3 DNA follows: TGCGCCAGCATCCCGGTCGGGGGAGAGCAGTACTTC.

The rearrangement uses TRBV4-3 and TRBJ1-1; D uncertain. V shed 0 bases and J shed 3 bases, with 5 bases lying between them. The CDR3 covers 13 residues. Per the germline V gene, CDR1 is LGHNA and CDR2 is YSLEER. The CDR3 protein is CASSQDRDTEAFF. CDR3 nucleotides: TGCGCCAGCAGCCAAGATCGAGACACTGAAGCTTTCTTT.

Concerning this clone: Other DNA sequences in this sample translate to the same CDR3. This chain connects TRBV7-9 to TRBJ2-6; perhaps TRBD1 as D (5 bases). Deletions cut 4 bases from V and 2 bases from J, with 9 bases between. The CDR3 is 15 amino acids. CDR1 and CDR2 (germline): SEHNR, FQNEAQ (reference sequence). This CDR3 reads CASSSWGPGANVLTF. In nucleotides, the CDR3 is TGTGCCAGCAGCTCCTGGGGCCCTGGGGCCAACGTCCTGACTTTC.

This chain joins TRBV6-1 and TRBJ2-7; 8 bases map to TRBD1. V lost 6 bases, J lost 4 bases, and 5 bases stayed unmatched. Germline assignment: CDR1 MNHNS and CDR2 SASEGT. CDR3 size: 13 residues. The CDR3 DNA reads TGTGCCAGCAGGGGTGACAGGGGTTACGAGCAGTACTTC. Protein: CASRGDRGYEQYF.

This clone was seen a few times. The CDR3 DNA is TGTGCCAGCAGTGAAGGAGGGTCTGGAAACACCATATATTTT. This encodes CASSEGGSGNTIYF. The chain recombines TRBV25-1 with TRBJ1-3; unclear D gene. The CDR3 runs 14 residues. Germline CDR1 is MGHDK and CDR2 is SYGVNS. The V gene lost 2 bases and the J gene lost 1 base, with 6 bases spanning the gap.

The V and J genes are TRBV10-1 and TRBJ2-2; tentative D call: TRBD2 (7 bases). This CDR3 has 17 residues. Germline CDR1 reads WNHNN; CDR2 reads SYGVQD (reference sequence). The germline V and J ends were trimmed by 0 bases and 2 bases, with 13 bases remaining between them. In nucleotides, the CDR3 is TGCGCCAGCAGTGAGTCAGGGGGGGGTATTAACACCGGGGAGCTGTTTTTT. This encodes CASSESGGGINTGELFF.

The CDR3 sequence is CASSVGAGGPYNEQFF. The CDR3 nucleotides are TGTGCCAGCAGCGTAGGGGCGGGAGGGCCCTACAATGAGCAGTTCTTC. V usage is TRBV9 and J usage is TRBJ2-1; 9 positions agree with TRBD2. CDR1 and CDR2 (germline): SGDLS, YYNGEE. The CDR3 extends over 16 amino acids. The V segment lost 0 bases and the J segment 2 bases; nucleotides outside the gene matches: 3.

The chain employs TRBV11-2 and TRBJ2-6, with 7 nucleotides matching TRBD1. V was pared by 5 bases and J by 0 bases, with 1 base of the junction left unmatched. In germline, CDR1 is SGHAT, CDR2 FQNNGV. The CDR3 loop spans 15 amino acids. CDR3 bases: TGTGCCAGCAGCGCAGGGGGCTCTGGGGCCAACGTCCTGACTTTC. Translation: CASSAGGSGANVLTF.

The table lists this clone with a count of one. The chain is built from TRBV15 and TRBJ1-1, with D tentatively TRBD1 (5 bases). Trimming removed 5 bases from V and 10 bases from J, with 29 bases in between. The CDR3 sequence is 17 residues long. CDR1 is LNHNV and CDR2 is YYDKDF in the germline V gene (reference sequence). CDR3 bases: TGTGCCACCAGCGACTCGAGGGTAGATGGAGGGCGCCAGGGAGCTTTCTTT. This translates into CATSDSRVDGGRQGAFF.

The CDR3 region has the DNA TGCGCCAGCAGTCAATCAAGGGGCGACACTGAAGCTTTCTTT. Its protein product is CASSQSRGDTEAFF. This chain joins TRBV23-1 and TRBJ1-1; weak D call: TRBD1 (5 bases). TRBV23-1 is an ORF, with its function uncertain. The CDR3 is 14 residues long. Trimming removed 0 bases at V and 3 bases at J, with 8 bases between.

This clone was found once. This chain links TRBV7-9 with TRBJ2-1; maybe TRBD1 (6 bases). This CDR3 spans 14 amino acids. Germline V gene lookup returns CDR1 SEHNR and CDR2 FQNEAQ (reference sequence). Trimming removed 2 bases at V and 5 bases at J, with 10 bases between. The CDR3 here is CASSLQAGDNEQFF. CDR3 DNA sequence: TGTGCCAGCAGCTTACAAGCAGGGGACAATGAGCAGTTCTTC. The whole variable domain, remainder taken from reference TRBV7-9 and TRBJ2-1, is DTGVSQNPRHKITKRGQNVTFRCDPISEHNRLYWYRQTLGQGPEFLTYFQNEAQLEKSRLLSDRFSAERPKGSFSTLEIQRTEQGDSAMYLCASSLQAGDNEQFFGPGTRLTVL.

The chain recombines TRBV29-1 with TRBJ2-1, with D possibly TRBD2 on 5 matching bases. V shed 4 bases and J shed 3 bases, with 19 bases lying between them. Germline CDR1 reads SQVTM; CDR2 reads ANQGSEA. CDR3 length: 16 residues. CDR3 protein: CSVVEGPAGYYNEQFF. In DNA, the CDR3 is TGCAGCGTTGTCGAGGGTCCGGCAGGTTACTACAATGAGCAGTTCTTC.

This clone appeared once. The V and J genes are TRBV4-3 and TRBJ2-5, with a weak D call TRBD2 (6 bases). In germline, CDR1 is LGHNA, CDR2 YSLEER. This CDR3 has 16 amino acids. V shed 0 bases and J shed 4 bases, with 15 bases lying between them. Written as DNA, the CDR3 is TGCGCCAGCAGCCAAGACTGGGACTCGAGGGGAGAGACCCAGTACTTC. Translated, it gives CASSQDWDSRGETQYF.

The chain joins TRBV14 to TRBJ2-1; 7 bases are shared with TRBD2. The length of the CDR3 is 15 residues. Germline V gene sequence: CDR1 SGHDN, CDR2 FVKESK. V shed 3 bases and J 7 bases; nucleotides not matched to a gene: 9. This CDR3 reads CASSHLRELGNEQFF. The CDR3 DNA reads as TGTGCCAGCAGCCATTTGCGGGAGTTGGGGAATGAGCAGTTCTTC.

The V call is TRBV5-4, the J call TRBJ1-1; perhaps TRBD1 as D (6 bases). The CDR3 length is 13 residues. The germline V gene has CDR1 SGHNT and CDR2 YYREEE (reference sequence). The V and J ends lost 4 bases and 3 bases respectively, with 10 bases between them. CDR3 loop: CASSPQGDTEAFF. CDR3 DNA sequence: TGTGCCAGCAGCCCACAGGGTGACACTGAAGCTTTCTTT.

This clone was detected only a few times. The V and J genes are TRBV6-4 and TRBJ2-6; 7 bases map to TRBD1. Unmatched junction bases numbered 22, after V lost 0 bases and J lost 2 bases. From germline, CDR1 is MRHNA and CDR2 SNTAGT. The CDR3 contains 23 residues. The CDR3 loop is CASSDSRKLKRGPDRPGANVLTF. The CDR3 DNA is TGTGCCAGCAGTGACTCGAGGAAGTTAAAAAGGGGGCCCGACCGTCCTGGGGCCAACGTCCTGACTTTC.

This chain uses TRBV4-2 with TRBJ1-1; TRBD1 matches at 8 bases. The CDR3 contains 15 residues. The germline CDR1 and CDR2 sequences are LGHNA and YNFKEQ. V shed 3 bases and J 1 base; nucleotides not matched to a gene: 4. CDR3 region: CASSQVQGANTEAFF. DNA for the CDR3: TGTGCCAGCAGCCAGGTCCAGGGGGCGAACACTGAAGCTTTCTTT.

The chain combines TRBV5-6 with TRBJ2-1; TRBD2 aligns across 12 bases. This CDR3 spans 15 amino acids. Trimming at V came to 4 bases and at J to 4 bases, leaving 3 bases not matched to a gene. The V gene's germline CDR1 is SGHDT and CDR2 YYEEEE. This CDR3 is CASSLGTSGYNEQFF. CDR3 coding DNA: TGTGCCAGCAGCCTAGGGACTAGCGGGTACAATGAGCAGTTCTTC.